The 14 T cell receptor beta chains given below trace back to one sample, sequenced in a study of identical twins. TCRdb re-analysed the 5' RACE reads in MiXCR, keeping a single row per CDR3 protein. The sample lists a few hundred thousand distinct CDR3 sequences, over 8.5% seen once, with 3% in the top ten. The data were also submitted as part of a second study, on yellow fever vaccine responses in identical twins.

Sequencing used PBMCs. All receptors come from a woman aged 18-30 years in good health.

This clonotype was counted a few times. The chain joins TRBV20-1 to TRBJ2-1, with D hard to call. Germline values: CDR1 DFQATT, CDR2 SNEGSKA (reference sequence). The CDR3 is made up of 10 amino acids. V gave up 6 bases and J gave up 8 bases, with 8 bases separating them. CDR3 in DNA: TGCAGTGCGCTCAACGATGAGCAGTTCTTC. Protein product: CSALNDEQFF.

The chain joins TRBV7-8 to TRBJ1-1, with D perhaps TRBD1 (5 bases). Trimming took 5 bases from V and 7 from J, leaving 14 bases between them. Per germline, CDR1 SGHVS and CDR2 FQNEAQ. This CDR3 is 13 amino acids long. The CDR3 nucleotides are TGTGCCAGCAGCCAATTAGGGGCGGATGAAGCTTTCTTT. Translated, it gives CASSQLGADEAFF. The variable domain in full, with the rest retrieved from reference TRBV7-8 and TRBJ1-1, is GAGVSQSPRYKVAKRGQDVALRCDPISGHVSLFWYQQALGQGPEFLTYFQNEAQLDKSGLPSDRFFAERPEGSVSTLKIQRTQQEDSAVYLCASSQLGADEAFFGQGTRLTVV.

This clonotype was seen only a few times. V usage is TRBV7-2 and J usage is TRBJ2-5; D remains unclear. The CDR3 has 15 residues. With 3 bases removed from V and 1 base from J, the gap between germline ends came to 12 bases. In germline, CDR1 is SGHTA, CDR2 FQGNSA. The CDR3 DNA follows: TGTGCCAGCAGCTTTGTAGTCGGTCTCCAAGAGACCCAGTACTTC. Protein sequence: CASSFVVGLQETQYF.

There are a few counts of this clonotype. The gene calls are TRBV10-3 and TRBJ2-7; tentatively, D is TRBD2 (7 bases). The CDR3 consists of 18 residues. Between the trimmed V and J ends, which lost 4 bases and 7 bases, there was a span of 29 bases. CDR1 and CDR2 from the germline V gene are ENHRY and SYGVKD. CDR3 in amino acids: CAISGSIRGALVGQEQYF. CDR3 nucleotides: TGTGCCATCAGTGGGAGCATCCGGGGGGCGTTGGTCGGGCAAGAGCAGTACTTC.

This clonotype came up a few times. This chain links TRBV14 with TRBJ2-1; D is ambiguous. Germline V gene data show CDR1 as SGHDN and CDR2 as FVKESK. The ends were cut back, 1 base at V and 9 bases at J, with 16 bases in the middle. This CDR3 spans 15 amino acids. CDR3 loop: CASSQGPATETEQFF. DNA for the CDR3: TGTGCCAGCAGCCAAGGGCCGGCCACGGAGACTGAGCAGTTCTTC.

This clonotype was found many times. The chain employs TRBV4-3 and TRBJ2-7, with 7 bases identical to TRBD2. The CDR3 runs 14 residues. Germline values: CDR1 LGHNA, CDR2 YSLEER. V gave up 1 base and J gave up 3 bases; unmatched junction bases: 3. CDR3 sequence (DNA): TGCGCCAGCAGCCAAGGGGAGGGCCGCTACGAGCAGTACTTC. Protein product: CASSQGEGRYEQYF.

This clonotype was counted ten times or more. The V and J genes are TRBV4-3 and TRBJ1-6; D gene unclear. This CDR3 is 14 amino acids long. Germline V gene lookup returns CDR1 LGHNA and CDR2 YSLEER. Trimming left V 0 bases short and J 9 bases short, with 9 bases between. Here the CDR3 DNA reads TGCGCCAGCAGCCAAGATAAATTCAGTTCACCCCTCCACTTT. Amino acids: CASSQDKFSSPLHF.

This clonotype was counted at least ten times. The chain uses TRBV7-9 and TRBJ1-2; 7 positions agree with TRBD1. The V gene's germline CDR1 is SEHNR and CDR2 FQNEAQ (reference sequence). The CDR3 contains 15 residues. V was clipped by 6 bases and J by 2 bases; unmatched bases: 9. The CDR3 coding sequence is TGTGCCAGCAGACGCTTGGGACAGCCGAACTATGGCTACACCTTC. It codes for CASRRLGQPNYGYTF.

The genes are TRBV5-1 and TRBJ2-2, with D hard to call. The ends were cut back, 0 bases at V and 0 bases at J, with 12 bases in the middle. This CDR3 is built from 17 residues. Germline assignment: CDR1 SGHRS and CDR2 YFSETQ. The CDR3 is CASSLGVVLANTGELFF. The DNA for the CDR3 is TGCGCCAGCAGCTTGGGAGTCGTCCTCGCGAACACCGGGGAGCTGTTTTTT.

This clonotype was detected many times. This chain connects TRBV7-6 to TRBJ2-1, with D tentatively TRBD1 (6 bases). The CDR3 runs to 14 residues. The germline gives CDR1 SGHVS, CDR2 FNYEAQ. V lost 5 bases to trimming and J lost 4 bases, with 12 bases between them. The chain's CDR3 is CASSPTGYYNEQFF. The CDR3 DNA is TGTGCCAGCAGCCCAACAGGGTATTACAATGAGCAGTTCTTC. The variable domain in full, completed from reference TRBV7-6 and TRBJ2-1, reads GAGVSQSPRYKVTKRGQDVALRCDPISGHVSLYWYRQALGQGPEFLTYFNYEAQQDKSGLPNDRFSAERPEGSISTLTIQRTEQRDSAMYRCASSPTGYYNEQFFGPGTRLTVL.

In this sample, this clonotype turned up a few times. The rearrangement uses TRBV5-1 and TRBJ2-2, with no clear D. Germline CDR1 SGHRS, CDR2 YFSETQ. The CDR3 loop spans 14 amino acids. V lost 5 bases and J lost 6, with 14 bases in between. CDR3 coding DNA: TGCGCCAGCAGTTATCAAGGTGTTGCCGGGGAGCTGTTTTTT. This translates into CASSYQGVAGELFF.

Many counts were recorded for this clonotype. The V and J genes are TRBV5-1 and TRBJ2-1; 12 nucleotides line up with TRBD2. Per the germline V gene, CDR1 is SGHRS and CDR2 is YFSETQ. The CDR3 totals 16 residues. Unmatched junction bases numbered 12, after V lost 4 bases and J lost 10 bases. In nucleotides, the CDR3 is TGCGCCAGCAGCCCTAGCGGGGGGGTGATATTCGAGGAGCAGTTCTTC. The encoded protein is CASSPSGGVIFEEQFF.

This chain connects TRBV3-1 to TRBJ2-7, with TRBD2 matching over 9 bases. The CDR3 consists of 15 residues. In germline, CDR1 is LGHDT, CDR2 YNNKEL (reference sequence). Germline trimming cut 4 bases from V and 3 bases from J; bases unmatched to any gene: 7. CDR3 residues: CASSPGLAYNYEQYF. CDR3 DNA sequence: TGTGCCAGCAGCCCAGGACTAGCGTATAACTACGAGCAGTACTTC.

In this sample, this clonotype turned up a few times. This rearrangement joins TRBV2 to TRBJ1-6, with 8 bases that match TRBD1. V dropped 6 bases and J dropped 7; count of bases not matched to a gene: 8. Germline V gene sequence: CDR1 SNHLY, CDR2 FYNNEI. There are 15 residues in the CDR3. The CDR3 here is CASSRDRGGNSPLHF. The CDR3 region has the DNA TGTGCCAGCAGCCGAGACAGGGGCGGGAATTCACCCCTCCACTTT.